A single sample is the source of the 30 T cell receptor beta chains below, sequenced in a study of blood T cell repertoires in COVID-19. This table comes from immunoSEQ multiplex PCR, and its TCRdb copy is limited to in-frame clones, with some not included. Altogether 250,000 or so clones are present, about 80% being singletons, with the ten largest covering about 3.4%. Sequenced material: PBMCs or T cells enriched from blood (not recorded which). The receptors shown here come from a man aged 50 to 59 who had recovered from COVID-19.

As regards this clone: The junction and the germline gene differ at one end; a read error may be behind it. This chain joins TRBV5-1 and TRBJ2-6; possible D gene TRBD2, 5 bases. This CDR3 region has 15 residues. The germline CDR1 and CDR2 sequences are SGHRS and YFSETQ. This CDR3 is CASSLTRPGVNVLTF. CDR3 nucleotide sequence: TGCGCCAGCAGCCTTACACGTCCCGGGGTCAACGTCCTGACTTTC.

The chain employs TRBV7-9 and TRBJ1-3; D is ambiguous. V was pared by 3 bases and J by 0 bases, with 6 bases between. CDR3 length: 14 amino acids. Germline CDR1 SEHNR, CDR2 FQNEAQ (reference sequence). CDR3 in amino acids: CASSFFSSGNTIYF. In DNA form, the CDR3 reads TGTGCCAGCAGCTTTTTTAGCTCTGGAAACACCATATATTTT.

V is TRBV6-4 and J is TRBJ1-4; D not resolved. The V gene's germline CDR1 is MRHNA and CDR2 SNTAGT. V lost 0 bases and J 5 bases, leaving 13 bases between the germline ends. This CDR3 spans 16 amino acids. The CDR3 loop is CASSDSPSNENEKLFF. The DNA for the CDR3 is TGTGCCAGCAGTGACTCGCCGAGCAACGAGAATGAAAAACTGTTTTTT.

The chain has TRBV18 and TRBJ2-1; TRBD2 agrees at 8 bases. The V gene's germline CDR1 is KGHSH and CDR2 LQKENI. J was trimmed by 8 bases and V by 3 bases; bases with no gene match: 6. CDR3 length equals 14 residues. CDR3 nucleotides: TGTGCCAGCTCACCGGGACTAGGTCGCGATGAGCAGTTCTTC. Translation gives CASSPGLGRDEQFF.

V and J are TRBV6-5 and TRBJ2-7, with 9 bases fitting TRBD2. The CDR3 loop spans 15 amino acids. Germline CDR1 MNHEY, CDR2 SVGAGI. J was trimmed by 5 bases and V by 1 base; bases with no gene match: 6. CDR3: CASSYLAGGAHEQYF. CDR3 DNA sequence: TGTGCCAGCAGTTACTTGGCGGGAGGGGCCCACGAGCAGTACTTC.

The rearrangement joins TRBV7-9 to TRBJ1-4, with D tentatively TRBD1 (6 bases). From germline, CDR1 is SEHNR and CDR2 FQNEAQ (reference sequence). Trimming stripped 4 bases from V and 7 bases from J, with 13 bases between. This CDR3 comprises 14 residues. DNA for the CDR3: TGTGCCAGCAGCTCCAGGGGTACGGGTGAAAAACTGTTTTTT. It translates to CASSSRGTGEKLFF.

The chain uses TRBV10-2 and TRBJ2-1, with TRBD2 matching 11 bases. V trimming: 7 bases; J trimming: 4 bases; junction bases outside the gene matches: 6. Germline CDR1 and CDR2: WSHSY and SAAADI. CDR3 length: 15 residues. CDR3 loop: CASIAGLAGYNEQFF. CDR3 in DNA: TGCGCCAGCATCGCAGGACTAGCGGGTTACAATGAGCAGTTCTTC.

This sequence joins TRBV11-3 and TRBJ2-1; D unclear. The V gene lost 5 bases and the J gene lost 4 bases, with 18 bases spanning the gap. The length of the CDR3 is 16 residues. CDR1 is SGHNT and CDR2 is YENEEA in the germline V gene. The DNA for the CDR3 is TGTGCCAGCAGCCCTAGTAGCCTAGGTGGGTACAATGAGCAGTTCTTC. It codes for CASSPSSLGGYNEQFF. Based on the CDR3 plus reference TRBV11-3 and TRBJ2-1, the full variable domain is EAGVVQSPRYKIIEKKQPVAFWCNPISGHNTLYWYLQNLGQGPELLIRYENEEAVDDSQLPKDRFSAERLKGVDSTLKIQPAELGDSAVYLCASSPSSLGGYNEQFFGPGTRLTVL.

The V gene is TRBV14, the J gene TRBJ1-2; maybe TRBD1 (6 bases). The CDR3 has 14 amino acids. CDR1 and CDR2 from the germline V gene are SGHDN and FVKESK. V was pared by 3 bases and J by 4 bases, with 12 bases between. In nucleotides, the CDR3 is TGTGCCAGCAGCCAGTATACAGGGTCCTATGGCTACACCTTC. Translated, it gives CASSQYTGSYGYTF.

V is TRBV11-2 and J is TRBJ2-7; 9 bases match TRBD2. With 4 bases clipped from V and 4 bases from J, the junction kept 2 bases outside the gene matches. CDR1 and CDR2 from the germline V gene are SGHAT and FQNNGV. The length of the CDR3 is 13 residues. The chain's CDR3 is CASSWTSEYEQYF. CDR3 sequence (DNA): TGTGCCAGCAGCTGGACTAGCGAATACGAGCAGTACTTC.

The rearrangement uses TRBV9 and TRBJ2-1, with 7 positions matching TRBD1. V was clipped by 4 bases and J by 12 bases; unmatched bases: 10. The germline gives CDR1 SGDLS, CDR2 YYNGEE. The CDR3 is 13 residues long. The CDR3: CASSPRDSWRQFF. The CDR3 DNA reads TGTGCCAGCAGCCCAAGGGACAGTTGGAGGCAGTTCTTC.

V gene TRBV29-1 combines with J gene TRBJ1-2, with 8 bases fitting TRBD1. V lost 6 bases, J lost 1 base, and 7 bases stayed unmatched. Germline V CDR1 and CDR2: SQVTM, ANQGSEA. The CDR3 totals 14 residues. The CDR3 DNA is TGCAGCGTCGGACAGGGAATGGTTAACTATGGCTACACCTTC. As protein: CSVGQGMVNYGYTF.

V is TRBV19 and J is TRBJ2-3; 10 bases match TRBD1. The germline CDR1 and CDR2 sequences are LNHDA and SQIVND (reference sequence). The ends lost 6 bases at V and 1 base at J; junction bases unmatched: 4. The CDR3 is made up of 15 amino acids. The CDR3 DNA follows: TGTGCCAGTAGGACGACAGGGGGCCGCACAGATACGCAGTATTTT. Its translation: CASRTTGGRTDTQYF.

This clone was recorded only once. J is TRBJ2-7 and V is TRBV6-4, with 15 bases identical to TRBD2. Germline assignment: CDR1 MRHNA and CDR2 SNTAGT. The V segment lost 6 bases and the J segment 3 bases; nucleotides outside the gene matches: 21. This CDR3 contains 21 residues. CDR3: CASRDLSGLGTSGRTDYEQYF. DNA of the CDR3: TGTGCCAGCAGAGACCTTTCGGGGCTCGGGACTAGCGGGAGGACGGACTACGAGCAGTACTTC.

The chain joins TRBV6-1 to TRBJ2-1; 9 nucleotides align to TRBD2. The CDR3 runs to 20 residues. Losses at the gene ends were 1 base for V and 1 base for J; bases not matched to a gene: 14. The germline V gene encodes CDR1 MNHNS and CDR2 SASEGT. CDR3 coding DNA: TGTGCCAGCAGTGAAGACGGCGTGTCTAGCGGGACCGCGTCCTACAATGAGCAGTTCTTC. The encoded protein is CASSEDGVSSGTASYNEQFF.

The gene calls are TRBV10-3 and TRBJ1-1; D is unclear. The germline V gene has CDR1 ENHRY and CDR2 SYGVKD. V was pared by 2 bases and J by 1 base, with 8 bases between. This CDR3 is built from 14 residues. The chain's CDR3 is CAISEPPQNTEAFF. The CDR3 DNA follows: TGTGCCATCAGTGAGCCCCCACAGAACACTGAAGCTTTCTTT.

The rearrangement links TRBV7-9 to TRBJ1-1; D is ambiguous. V was trimmed by 5 bases and J by 0 bases, leaving 10 bases between them. The CDR3 has 14 amino acids. Germline CDR1 is SEHNR and CDR2 is FQNEAQ (reference sequence). The CDR3, as DNA: TGTGCCAGCAGCCCGCGCATTGTGAACACTGAAGCTTTCTTT. Translation gives CASSPRIVNTEAFF.

This clone was counted a single time. This rearrangement joins TRBV25-1 to TRBJ2-2, with D perhaps TRBD1 (5 bases). CDR3 size: 14 residues. Trimming pared 8 bases from V and 6 bases from J, leaving 16 bases between. Germline loops: CDR1 MGHDK, CDR2 SYGVNS. The CDR3 nucleotides are TGTGCCAGCTCCCGAGAGGTAGGGGCCGGGGAGCTGTTTTTT. This encodes CASSREVGAGELFF.

The chain joins TRBV3-1 (or the pseudogene TRBV3-2) to TRBJ2-1; TRBD1 is a possible D gene (7 bases). The germline CDR1 and CDR2 sequences are LGHDT and YNNKEL (reference sequence). The V end lost 7 bases, the J end lost 14 bases, and 18 bases lay between the germline ends. The CDR3 extends over 12 amino acids. The CDR3 here is CASNSGGPKKFF. The CDR3 bases are TGTGCCAGCAACTCAGGGGGGCCAAAGAAGTTCTTC.

The chain joins TRBV20-1 to TRBJ1-1; no clear D gene. Germline CDR1 and CDR2: DFQATT and SNEGSKA (reference sequence). The length of the CDR3 is 11 residues. Trimming stripped 6 bases from V and 9 bases from J, with 14 bases between. CDR3 protein: CSAPGRVKAFF. The CDR3 DNA sequence: TGCAGTGCCCCCGGGAGGGTCAAAGCTTTCTTT.

In this sample, this clone turned up once. The V call is TRBV7-2, the J call TRBJ2-3; 12 bases are shared with TRBD1. Germline V gene lookup returns CDR1 SGHTA and CDR2 FQGNSA. V trimming: 6 bases; J trimming: 6 bases; junction bases outside the gene matches: 10. CDR3 length: 16 residues. As DNA, the CDR3 is TGTGCCAGCAGACCCCCGGGACAGGGGGCGTTGGATACGCAGTATTTT. It specifies CASRPPGQGALDTQYF.

This clone was seen once. J is TRBJ2-7 and V is TRBV13; D uncertain. The germline V gene encodes CDR1 PRHDT and CDR2 FYEKMQ (reference sequence). This CDR3 contains 12 residues. The V gene lost 6 bases and the J gene lost 3 bases, with 9 bases spanning the gap. CDR3 bases: TGTGCCAGCAGTCGAGATCGCTACGAGCAGTACTTC. Translating gives CASSRDRYEQYF.

The chain employs TRBV7-2 and TRBJ1-6, with no clear D. Germline V gives CDR1 SGHTA, CDR2 FQGNSA. There are 14 residues in the CDR3. Trimming took 1 base from V and 9 from J, leaving 10 bases between them. CDR3 sequence reads: CASSLGAEGSPLHF. DNA of the CDR3: TGTGCCAGCAGCTTAGGGGCAGAAGGTTCACCCCTCCACTTT.

The V and J genes are TRBV29-1 and TRBJ2-7, with D perhaps TRBD2 (5 bases). V was trimmed by 6 bases and J by 5 bases, leaving 17 bases between them. Germline V gives CDR1 SQVTM, CDR2 ANQGSEA. The CDR3 runs 13 residues. CDR3 nucleotide sequence: TGCAGCGTGAGACGAGGGAATCGGGACGAGCAGTACTTC. This sequence encodes CSVRRGNRDEQYF.

V and J are TRBV4-3 and TRBJ2-3, with TRBD2 matching over 11 bases. The germline V gene has CDR1 LGHNA and CDR2 YSLEER. This CDR3 is 17 amino acids long. Unmatched junction bases numbered 6, after V lost 2 bases and J lost 2 bases. CDR3 amino acids: CASSQTSGSGFTDTQYF. The CDR3 region has the DNA TGCGCCAGCAGCCAAACTAGCGGGAGTGGCTTCACAGATACGCAGTATTTT.

This rearrangement joins TRBV6-6 to TRBJ2-5; TRBD1 agrees at 8 bases. Per germline, CDR1 MNHNY and CDR2 SVGAGI (reference sequence). The V gene end was trimmed by 6 bases and the J gene end by 8 bases; junction bases not matched to a gene: 5. CDR3 size: 12 residues. CDR3 nucleotide sequence: TGTGCCAGCAGCTTGGACAGGGCTACCCAGTACTTC. Encoded protein: CASSLDRATQYF.

The chain recombines TRBV7-9 with TRBJ2-7; TRBD1 matches at 9 bases. The CDR3 consists of 18 residues. The ends lost 7 bases at V and 0 bases at J; junction bases unmatched: 16. Germline V gives CDR1 SEHNR, CDR2 FQNEAQ (reference sequence). The CDR3 coding sequence is TGTGCCAGCAACACATGGGGACAGGGCCCCTTAGTCTCCTACGAGCAGTACTTC. Translated: CASNTWGQGPLVSYEQYF.

The chain is built from TRBV2 and TRBJ2-3; D perhaps matches TRBD2 (5 bases). In germline, CDR1 is SNHLY, CDR2 FYNNEI. The V end lost 5 bases, the J end lost 2 bases, and 17 bases lay between the germline ends. The CDR3 contains 16 residues. CDR3 protein: CASSTTTDISTDTQYF. Here the CDR3 DNA reads TGTGCCAGCAGTACGACTACCGACATTTCCACAGATACGCAGTATTTT. Complete variable domain (other parts from reference TRBV2 and TRBJ2-3): EPEVTQTPSHQVTQMGQEVILRCVPISNHLYFYWYRQILGQKVEFLVSFYNNEISEKSEIFDDQFSVERPDGSNFTLKIRSTKLEDSAMYFCASSTTTDISTDTQYFGPGTRLTVL.

The CDR3 DNA sequence: TGTGCCAGCAGCTTAGACAGGGTAGGAATCAACACCATATATTTT. It codes for CASSLDRVGINTIYF. This chain joins TRBV7-2 and TRBJ1-3; a possible D gene is TRBD1 (6 bases). V lost 1 base and J lost 7, with 14 bases in between. The CDR3 extends over 15 amino acids. Looked up from germline, CDR1 is SGHTA and CDR2 is FQGNSA.

The gene calls are TRBV19 and TRBJ2-2, with TRBD1 matching over 7 bases. CDR3 length: 16 amino acids. Germline-derived CDR1 and CDR2 are LNHDA and SQIVND (reference sequence). J lost 2 bases, V lost 7 bases, and 10 bases had no gene match. DNA for the CDR3: TGTGCCAGTACCATAGACAGGGTAGGAAACACCGGGGAGCTGTTTTTT. It encodes CASTIDRVGNTGELFF.